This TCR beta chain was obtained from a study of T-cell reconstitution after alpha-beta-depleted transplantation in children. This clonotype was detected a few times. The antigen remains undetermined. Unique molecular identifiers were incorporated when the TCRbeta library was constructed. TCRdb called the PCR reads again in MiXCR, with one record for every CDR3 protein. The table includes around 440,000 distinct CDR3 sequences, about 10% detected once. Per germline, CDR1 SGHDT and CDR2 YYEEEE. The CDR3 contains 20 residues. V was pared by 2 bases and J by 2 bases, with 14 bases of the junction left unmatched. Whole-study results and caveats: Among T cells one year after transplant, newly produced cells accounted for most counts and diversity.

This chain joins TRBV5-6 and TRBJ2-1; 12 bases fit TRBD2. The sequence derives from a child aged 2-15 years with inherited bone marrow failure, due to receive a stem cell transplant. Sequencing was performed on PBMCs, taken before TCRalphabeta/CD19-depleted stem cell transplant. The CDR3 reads CASSFYPLGLAGYPYNEQFF. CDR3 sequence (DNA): TGTGCCAGCAGCTTTTACCCTCTCGGACTAGCGGGATACCCCTACAATGAGCAGTTCTTC.